The subject of this entry is one T cell receptor beta chain. The sample is drawn from a study of blood T cell repertoires in COVID-19. Authors' analysis steps: Estimated nucleated cell counts came from reference gene primer amplification. Method: immunoSEQ multiplex PCR; TCRdb's copy keeps in-frame clones and lacks some. V and J calls plus clone size are reproduced from that table; the DNA served to infer D and trimming. Of about 250,000 clones listed, 80% to 90% are singletons. V lost 1 base and J lost 0; bases outside the gene matches: 6. The CDR3 loop spans 17 amino acids. Germline CDR1 and CDR2: KGHSH and LQKENI. The cohort comprised adults aged about 18 to 100 years residing in about two dozen US areas. Cohorts were assigned according to the clinical history that participants reported.

Specimen: PBMCs or T cells enriched from blood (not recorded which). This chain links TRBV18 with TRBJ2-3; 8 bases are shared with TRBD1. The receptor was isolated from a woman aged 30 to 39 with acute COVID-19. The DNA for the CDR3 is TGTGCCAGCTCACCACTCACAGGGGGACATAGCACAGATACGCAGTATTTT. It specifies CASSPLTGGHSTDTQYF.